What follows are 5 T cell receptor beta chains derived from one specimen sequenced in a study of cytomegalovirus exposure and HLA in healthy donors. PCR amplification relied on 60 Vbeta primers (plus 13 Jbeta primers). The assay was immunoSEQ multiplex PCR, and TCRdb's table has in-frame clones only and misses some. Among 150,000 to 200,000 clones listed, approximately 80% were seen once. Sequenced sample: PBMCs. Every receptor here comes from a male donor in good health and CMV-seropositive.

The genes are TRBV6-6 and TRBJ2-1; D not resolved. The V end was cut by 1 base, the J end by 0 bases, with 7 bases between. Per the germline V gene, CDR1 is MNHNY and CDR2 is SVGAGI (reference sequence). CDR3 length equals 15 residues. As DNA, the CDR3 is TGTGCCAGCAGTTACTTCCCGAGCTCCTACAATGAGCAGTTCTTC. Translating gives CASSYFPSSYNEQFF.

The chain joins TRBV19 to TRBJ2-7; D may be TRBD2 (5 bases). The CDR3 runs to 11 residues. Germline-derived CDR1 and CDR2 are LNHDA and SQIVND (reference sequence). Trimming left V 8 bases short and J 5 bases short, with 10 bases between. CDR3 nucleotide sequence: TGTGCCAGTGGCGCCGGGGACGAGCAGTACTTC. Residues: CASGAGDEQYF.

The chain uses TRBV5-1 and TRBJ2-7; tentative D call: TRBD1 (7 bases). The germline V gene has CDR1 SGHRS and CDR2 YFSETQ. V was pared by 1 base and J by 6 bases, with 17 bases between. This CDR3 contains 15 residues. CDR3 coding DNA: TGCGCCAGCAGCTTGAATCAGGGGGGAAGTTCCGAGCAGTACTTC. Translated, it gives CASSLNQGGSSEQYF.

The genes are TRBV7-9 and TRBJ1-1, with D unclear. Germline V CDR1 and CDR2: SEHNR, FQNEAQ (reference sequence). CDR3 length equals 15 residues. V was cut by 5 bases and J by 1 base, with 14 bases left in between. DNA for the CDR3: TGTGCCAGCAGCGCCCCAACCGAGGGGAACACTGAAGCTTTCTTT. Its translation is CASSAPTEGNTEAFF.

The rearrangement links TRBV9 to TRBJ2-7; a possible D gene is TRBD2 (5 bases). This CDR3 comprises 14 residues. The V gene lost 0 bases and the J gene lost 4 bases, with 11 bases spanning the gap. Germline V gene sequence: CDR1 SGDLS, CDR2 YYNGEE. The CDR3 loop is CASSVAQSGYEQYF. CDR3 DNA sequence: TGTGCCAGCAGCGTAGCACAATCGGGGTACGAGCAGTACTTC. Drawing the rest from reference TRBV9 and TRBJ2-7, the complete variable domain is DSGVTQTPKHLITATGQRVTLRCSPRSGDLSVYWYQQSLDQGLQFLIQYYNGEERAKGNILERFSAQQFPDLHSELNLSSLELGDSALYFCASSVAQSGYEQYFGPGTRLTVT.